A single sample is the source of the 25 T cell receptor beta chains below, sequenced in a study of graft-versus-host responses after intestinal transplantation (dated by TCRdb to the early 2020s). The method behind the library was the immunoSEQ multiplex PCR assay. Drawn from immuneACCESS, this table holds only the in-frame rearrangements with V and J called that TCRdb kept. Clones are partly lost; checked studies trace under half to an unresolved V gene and leave the rest unexplained. This sample lists about 130,000 clones; roughly 91% were detected once. The ten largest make up roughly 0.19% of the sample. No antigens are known for them. Interpreted using the paper, the time point label stands for: cells obtained before transplantation from donor or recipient. Material: unstimulated CD4+ T cells sorted from spleen or lymph node cells, obtained before intestinal transplant. The receptors here all came from a human donor who received an intestinal transplant.

This chain uses TRBV7-6 with TRBJ2-7, with 7 bases lining up with TRBD1. V gave up 5 bases and J gave up 5 bases; unmatched junction bases: 12. This CDR3 is built from 15 residues. Germline-derived CDR1 and CDR2 are SGHVS and FNYEAQ. The CDR3 nucleotides are TGTGCCAGCAGCCTATCGGACAGGTGGTCCCACGAGCAGTACTTC. Its translation is CASSLSDRWSHEQYF.

The table lists this clone with a count of one. The chain employs TRBV30 and TRBJ2-2; D perhaps matches TRBD1 (5 bases). In germline, CDR1 is GTSNPN, CDR2 SVGIG (reference sequence). The CDR3 loop spans 12 amino acids. V was trimmed by 3 bases and J by 6 bases, leaving 8 bases between them. The CDR3 spells CAWRGDAGELFF. As DNA, the CDR3 is TGTGCCTGGAGAGGGGATGCCGGGGAGCTGTTTTTT.

This clone showed up just a few times. The V call is TRBV19, the J call TRBJ1-1; the match to TRBD1 covers 8 bases. Germline CDR1 LNHDA, CDR2 SQIVND (reference sequence). The CDR3 covers 15 residues. J lost 7 bases, V lost 5 bases, and 12 bases had no gene match. Written as DNA, the CDR3 is TGTGCCAGTAGTTCACCACTCAGGGGGCGCGGTGAAGCTTTCTTT. Protein: CASSSPLRGRGEAFF. Using reference TRBV19 and TRBJ1-1 for the parts outside the CDR3, the full variable domain is DGGITQSPKYLFRKEGQNVTLSCEQNLNHDAMYWYRQDPGQGLRLIYYSQIVNDFQKGDIAEGYSVSREKKESFPLTVTSAQKNPTAFYLCASSSPLRGRGEAFFGQGTRLTVV.

This chain connects TRBV28 to TRBJ2-5; TRBD2 agrees at 15 bases. The CDR3 spans 18 residues. CDR1 MDHEN and CDR2 SYDVKM come from the germline V gene. The ends lost 5 bases at V and 5 bases at J; junction bases unmatched: 12. CDR3 DNA: TGTGCCAGCAGTCCAGATCCGGGGACTAGCGGGAGGTGGGAGACCCAGTACTTC. This codes for CASSPDPGTSGRWETQYF.

This clone was counted only a few times. A junction boundary mismatches the germline segment, possibly from a read error. The rearrangement links TRBV19 to TRBJ1-3, with 8 nucleotides matching TRBD1. This CDR3 contains 16 residues. Germline values: CDR1 LNHDA, CDR2 SQIVND (reference sequence). CDR3 bases: TGTGCCAGTAGAATGGGACAGGCGGTCTCTGGCAACACCATATATTTT. The encoded protein is CASRMGQAVSGNTIYF.

V is TRBV27 and J is TRBJ1-6; D remains ambiguous. With 6 bases removed from V and 6 bases from J, the gap between germline ends came to 12 bases. The V gene's germline CDR1 is MNHEY and CDR2 SMNVEV (reference sequence). This CDR3 is built from 14 residues. CDR3 DNA sequence: TGTGCCAGCAGCCCATGGGGTTCTAATTCACCCCTCCACTTT. Its translation: CASSPWGSNSPLHF.

This chain connects TRBV4-2 to TRBJ1-1; TRBD1 is a possible D gene (5 bases). V was cut by 3 bases and J by 5 bases, with 13 bases left in between. The germline V gene encodes CDR1 LGHNA and CDR2 YNFKEQ. The CDR3 is made up of 14 amino acids. The CDR3 protein is CASSQVQGRTEAFF. DNA of the CDR3: TGTGCCAGCAGCCAGGTTCAGGGCAGGACTGAAGCTTTCTTT.

V is TRBV7-6 and J is TRBJ2-7; D tentatively reads TRBD1 or TRBD2 (6 bases each). Germline CDR1 reads SGHVS; CDR2 reads FNYEAQ. The CDR3 has 14 residues. V gave up 5 bases and J gave up 5 bases, with 16 bases separating them. CDR3 bases: TGTGCCAGCAGCCCGGCGGGGACAAGCGACGAGCAGTACTTC. Protein product: CASSPAGTSDEQYF.

This chain links TRBV19 with TRBJ1-4; no firm D call. Germline V CDR1 and CDR2: LNHDA, SQIVND (reference sequence). V lost 5 bases, J lost 2 bases, and 15 bases lay in between. The CDR3 extends over 16 amino acids. The CDR3 here is CASSPSGVVTNEKLFF. The CDR3, as DNA: TGTGCCAGTAGTCCGTCCGGAGTAGTGACTAATGAAAAACTGTTTTTT.

V and J are TRBV28 and TRBJ1-5, with 7 bases aligning to TRBD1. The V gene's germline CDR1 is MDHEN and CDR2 SYDVKM. The V and J ends lost 1 base and 4 bases, in that order; junction bases with no gene match: 19. The CDR3 is 20 amino acids. The CDR3 protein is CASSLFMSGTGQAPNQPQHF. In DNA, the CDR3 is TGTGCCAGCAGTTTATTCATGAGTGGGACCGGACAGGCACCGAATCAGCCCCAGCATTTT.

The chain employs TRBV9 and TRBJ1-5; TRBD1 is a possible D gene (6 bases). With 0 bases removed from V and 3 bases from J, the gap between germline ends came to 7 bases. Germline CDR1 is SGDLS and CDR2 is YYNGEE. There are 14 residues in the CDR3. The CDR3 sequence: CASSVGQDNQPQHF. As DNA, the CDR3 is TGTGCCAGCAGCGTAGGACAGGACAATCAGCCCCAGCATTTT.

This clone occurred once. The rearrangement links TRBV7-2 to TRBJ2-2; 7 nucleotides align to TRBD1. The CDR3 consists of 14 residues. Germline V gene sequence: CDR1 SGHTA, CDR2 FQGNSA. J lost 5 bases, V lost 3 bases, and 3 bases had no gene match. CDR3 DNA sequence: TGTGCCAGCAGCTTGCCAGGGGGAACCGGGGAGCTGTTTTTT. Protein product: CASSLPGGTGELFF.

V and J are TRBV30 and TRBJ2-7; D call uncertain. Trimming left V 3 bases short and J 4 bases short, with 10 bases between. Germline V gene sequence: CDR1 GTSNPN, CDR2 SVGIG (reference sequence). The CDR3 contains 12 residues. This chain's CDR3 is CAWSPTQYEQYF. The CDR3 DNA reads TGTGCCTGGAGCCCGACACAGTACGAGCAGTACTTC.

The rearrangement joins TRBV6-5 to TRBJ1-1; D gene uncertain. Germline-derived CDR1 and CDR2 are MNHEY and SVGAGI. With 6 bases removed from V and 4 bases from J, the gap between germline ends came to 18 bases. This CDR3 is built from 15 residues. The CDR3 bases are TGTGCCAGCAGCCAGACGGGGTTTCGGGGCACTGAAGCTTTCTTT. This sequence encodes CASSQTGFRGTEAFF.

V and J are TRBV4-1 and TRBJ2-5; D is unclear. Matching the DNA end better, TRBJ2-7 makes the J call doubtful. The CDR3 length is 12 residues. Looked up from germline, CDR1 is MGHRA and CDR2 is YSYEKL. The CDR3 protein is CASSSMSYEQYF. As DNA, the CDR3 is TGCGCCAGCAGCTCGATGTCCTACGAGCAGTACTTC.

The rearrangement links TRBV6-5 to TRBJ2-7; D is unresolved. This CDR3 is 12 amino acids long. V was shortened by 4 bases and J by 10 bases, with 14 bases between the two germline ends. Germline CDR1 reads MNHEY; CDR2 reads SVGAGI. CDR3 nucleotide sequence: TGTGCCAGCAGTTTCGGACCGGAGCCTCAGTACTTC. Its translation is CASSFGPEPQYF.

The rearrangement joins TRBV11-2 to TRBJ2-1; tentative D call: TRBD2 (6 bases). The CDR3 length is 16 residues. CDR1 is SGHAT and CDR2 is FQNNGV in the germline V gene. Trimming shortened V by 0 bases and J by 0 bases, and 9 bases separated the two germline ends. The CDR3 spells CASSLDLGGSYNEQFF. DNA of the CDR3: TGTGCCAGCAGCTTAGATCTGGGGGGCTCCTACAATGAGCAGTTCTTC. Supplemented by reference TRBV11-2 and TRBJ2-1, the full variable domain reads EAGVAQSPRYKIIEKRQSVAFWCNPISGHATLYWYQQILGQGPKLLIQFQNNGVVDDSQLPKDRFSAERLKGVDSTLKIQPAKLEDSAVYLCASSLDLGGSYNEQFFGPGTRLTVL.

This sequence joins TRBV5-1 and TRBJ1-5; D is unclear. Germline V CDR1 and CDR2: SGHRS, YFSETQ. V was trimmed by 5 bases and J by 3 bases, leaving 12 bases between them. The CDR3 totals 14 residues. CDR3 residues: CASSQAGNNQPQHF. CDR3 bases: TGCGCCAGCAGTCAGGCAGGCAACAATCAGCCCCAGCATTTT. The whole variable domain, filled in from reference TRBV5-1 and TRBJ1-5, reads KAGVTQTPRYLIKTRGQQVTLSCSPISGHRSVSWYQQTPGQGLQFLFEYFSETQRNKGNFPGRFSGRQFSNSRSEMNVSTLELGDSALYLCASSQAGNNQPQHFGDGTRLSIL.

V usage is TRBV5-1 and J usage is TRBJ2-1, with 7 bases fitting TRBD1. The J segment lost 10 bases and the V segment lost 4 bases, leaving 11 bases of the junction unmatched. CDR1 is SGHRS, CDR2 YFSETQ, per germline. The CDR3 covers 14 residues. The CDR3 DNA is TGCGCCAGCAGCCTGAGACAGGGAGTTTACGAGCAGTTCTTC. Translating gives CASSLRQGVYEQFF.

This chain links TRBV28 with TRBJ2-7; D ambiguous. Germline CDR1 reads MDHEN; CDR2 reads SYDVKM. The CDR3 is made up of 12 amino acids. V lost 6 bases and J lost 3, with 9 bases in between. The CDR3 region is CASRSDDYEQYF. The DNA of the CDR3 is TGTGCCAGCAGATCGGACGACTACGAGCAGTACTTC.

CDR3 nucleotide sequence: TGTGCCAGCAGCGGACTAGCGGGGGATACGCAGTATTTT. Encoded protein: CASSGLAGDTQYF. This sequence joins TRBV7-8 and TRBJ2-3; 12 bases fit TRBD2. The V gene's germline CDR1 is SGHVS and CDR2 FQNEAQ. V gave up 5 bases and J gave up 6 bases; unmatched junction bases: 0. This CDR3 has 13 residues.

V and J are TRBV6-1 and TRBJ1-1; possible D gene TRBD1, 5 bases. The CDR3 consists of 14 residues. CDR1 is MNHNS and CDR2 is SASEGT in the germline V gene. The germline V and J ends were trimmed by 8 bases and 4 bases, with 17 bases remaining between them. CDR3 loop: CASVTGGQSTEAFF. CDR3 nucleotide sequence: TGTGCCAGCGTTACGGGGGGTCAGTCCACTGAAGCTTTCTTT.

This chain connects TRBV5-6 to TRBJ2-7; weak D call: TRBD1 (5 bases). V was trimmed by 0 bases and J by 0 bases, leaving 10 bases between them. This CDR3 contains 15 residues. The V gene's germline CDR1 is SGHDT and CDR2 YYEEEE. CDR3 in amino acids: CASSLGWTPSYEQYF. The CDR3 DNA is TGTGCCAGCAGCTTGGGATGGACACCCTCCTACGAGCAGTACTTC.

The genes are TRBV9 and TRBJ2-7; TRBD2 is a possible D gene (5 bases). Germline V gene lookup returns CDR1 SGDLS and CDR2 YYNGEE. This CDR3 is built from 13 residues. Deletions cut 1 base from V and 4 bases from J, with 9 bases between. The CDR3 spells CASSVMWEYEQYF. The CDR3 DNA follows: TGTGCCAGCAGCGTAATGTGGGAGTACGAGCAGTACTTC.

The chain joins TRBV30 to TRBJ2-3, with 10 bases that match TRBD2. The V and J ends lost 3 bases and 0 bases, in that order; junction bases with no gene match: 0. This CDR3 comprises 14 residues. Germline V gene lookup returns CDR1 GTSNPN and CDR2 SVGIG (reference sequence). CDR3 coding DNA: TGTGCCTGGAGGACTAGCGGGAGCACAGATACGCAGTATTTT. Amino acid sequence: CAWRTSGSTDTQYF. Using reference TRBV30 and TRBJ2-3 for the parts outside the CDR3, the full variable domain is SQTIHQWPATLVQPVGSPLSLECTVEGTSNPNLYWYRQAAGRGLQLLFYSVGIGQISSEVPQNLSASRPQDRQFILSSKKLLLSDSGFYLCAWRTSGSTDTQYFGPGTRLTVL.